This is a list of T cell receptor beta chains from one sample in a study of blood T cells in healthy people across ages. From the 5' RACE reads, TCRdb called clonotypes with MiXCR, one entry per CDR3 protein. Among 1.5 million to 2 million distinct CDR3 sequences listed, about 49% were seen once. The material sequenced was blood. These receptors all come from a woman in her forties in good health. CDR3s leave out the opening cysteine and the closing phenylalanine or tryptophan. Clone size is shown for a subset of rows, as once, few, many or a class of expanded clone.

CDR3 protein	clone size	J gene	V gene
ASSERDSYNSPLH	NA	TRBJ1-6	TRBV6-1
SVESTGVDEQF	NA	TRBJ2-1	TRBV29-1
ASSQDEVDTQY	NA	TRBJ2-3	TRBV3-1
ASSYAQGTSEQY	NA	TRBJ2-7	TRBV6-6
ASTGQVGYNEQF	once	TRBJ2-1	TRBV6-5
ASSLAGVAGGTDTQY	NA	TRBJ2-3	TRBV5-6
ASSVVSVFTDTQY	NA	TRBJ2-3	TRBV9
ASVRASHFPPIGTDTQY	NA	TRBJ2-3	TRBV5-1
ASSGGHLSEQY	once	TRBJ2-4	TRBV6-6
ASVGDSLELANYGYT	NA	TRBJ1-2	TRBV28
ASSHRNRELTDTQY	few	TRBJ2-3	TRBV4-3
ASSLLTSGGEETQY	NA	TRBJ2-5	TRBV5-1
SVVKVTDTQY	NA	TRBJ2-3	TRBV29-1
ASSSINPLSYGYT	NA	TRBJ1-2	TRBV11-2
ASSPGQGSWAYEQY	NA	TRBJ2-7	TRBV3-1
SARASGTDTQY	NA	TRBJ2-3	TRBV20-1
ATSDSDSYNEQF	NA	TRBJ2-1	TRBV24-1
SAGGQGTYEQY	few	NA	TRBV29-1
ASSLMGHSGANVLT	few	TRBJ2-6	TRBV7-3
SAARDTQGNEQF	few	TRBJ2-1	TRBV29-1
SVKDRDAFHTQY	NA	TRBJ2-3	TRBV29-1
SANRATNEKLF	once	TRBJ1-4	TRBV20-1
SVERGGLETQY	NA	TRBJ2-5	TRBV29-1
SAPDRVMGNQPQH	NA	TRBJ1-5	TRBV20-1
ASSPQSRSTDTQY	few	TRBJ2-3	TRBV6-5
AISESGGGTQY	few	TRBJ2-3	TRBV10-3
ASSEDSGPLETQY	NA	TRBJ2-5	TRBV6-1
ASSTTETEEAF	few	TRBJ1-1	TRBV7-9
SAASFGTSTYEQY	NA	TRBJ2-7	TRBV20-1
ASSFSETGFYEQY	NA	TRBJ2-7	TRBV5-1
ASSLSRRGLDEQF	NA	TRBJ2-1	TRBV27
ASSLALSSGGSYEQY	NA	TRBJ2-7	TRBV7-8
ASSKEGTPRDEQY	NA	NA	TRBV9
ASSLGGRGAEETQY	NA	TRBJ2-5	TRBV11-2
ASSRPLAGQETQY	NA	TRBJ2-5	TRBV12-3/TRBV12-4
ASSFLAGQETQY	few	TRBJ2-5	TRBV7-9
ASSPGGGLAGTDTQY	few	TRBJ2-3	TRBV12-3/TRBV12-4
ASSRQGLNEKLF	few	TRBJ1-4	TRBV27
ASSQEEHPAEQY	NA	NA	TRBV4-2
ASSGLEGVTEAF	NA	TRBJ1-1	TRBV6-2/TRBV6-3
ASSLGQSHYATNEKLF	NA	TRBJ1-4	TRBV19
ATSESGTGRDTQY	few	TRBJ2-3	TRBV24-1
ASSPVGRPNQPQH	NA	TRBJ1-5	TRBV27
SVVVRRNEQF	many	TRBJ2-1	TRBV29-1
ATSDHDRDKYNEQF	NA	TRBJ2-1	TRBV24-1
SAVGGGLYEQY	NA	TRBJ2-7	TRBV20-1